One and the same sample provided the 22 T cell receptor beta chains below, sequenced in a study of vaccination effects on CD4 cells after COVID-19. Measured with immunoSEQ multiplex PCR; TCRdb has only the in-frame clones, and not every one. This sample has about 38,000 clones, with around 70% found just once. No antigens are known for them. Ahead of sequencing, the ViraFEST assay grew antigen-specific CD4+ T cells using viral peptide pools. Isolation of CD4+ T cells took place after 10 days of culture. Vaccinees lacked prior SARS-CoV-2 infection and tested negative for nucleocapsid antibodies. The starting material was CD4+ T cells from PBMCs cultured with SARS-CoV-2 spike peptides, obtained before COVID-19 vaccination. These receptors all come from a human donor who received a COVID-19 vaccine.

The chain is built from TRBV4-2 and TRBJ2-7; D unresolved. Germline loops: CDR1 LGHNA, CDR2 YNFKEQ. The CDR3 sequence is 14 residues long. V shed 0 bases and J shed 0 bases, with 6 bases lying between them. The CDR3 DNA follows: TGTGCCAGCAGCCAAGATGCCAGCTCCTACGAGCAGTACTTC. Its translation: CASSQDASSYEQYF.

This clone was detected only a few times. CDR3 DNA: TGTGCCAGCAGTGAAGCGTGGACCGGGGACTATGGCTACACCTTC. Translated: CASSEAWTGDYGYTF. The rearrangement links TRBV6-1 to TRBJ1-2; D is undetermined. Trimming shortened V by 0 bases and J by 3 bases, and 11 bases separated the two germline ends. This CDR3 has 15 residues. Germline CDR1 MNHNS, CDR2 SASEGT.

This clone has a single count. V is TRBV27 and J is TRBJ2-1; tentative D call: TRBD2 (6 bases). Germline assignment: CDR1 MNHEY and CDR2 SMNVEV (reference sequence). V was shortened by 5 bases and J by 12 bases, with 14 bases between the two germline ends. The CDR3 sequence is 12 residues long. The CDR3: CASSGLAERQFF. Here the CDR3 DNA reads TGTGCCAGCAGTGGTTTAGCGGAAAGGCAGTTCTTC.

The CDR3 sequence: CASRLDSGPQETQYF. The DNA of the CDR3 is TGTGCCAGCAGGTTGGATAGCGGGCCTCAAGAGACCCAGTACTTC. The J gene is TRBJ2-5, the V gene TRBV2; TRBD2 aligns across 7 bases. The CDR3 loop spans 15 amino acids. Trimming took 6 bases from V and 2 from J; bases not matched to a gene: 9. CDR1 SNHLY and CDR2 FYNNEI come from the germline V gene.

The rearrangement joins TRBV3-1 (or the pseudogene TRBV3-2) to TRBJ2-1, with 9 bases identical to TRBD2. This CDR3 region has 14 residues. V lost 2 bases and J lost 12; bases outside the gene matches: 8. The germline V gene has CDR1 LGHDT and CDR2 YNNKEL (reference sequence). The CDR3 nucleotides are TGTGCCAGCAGCCAACCCTTTAGCGGGGGCCCGCAGTTCTTC. Protein sequence: CASSQPFSGGPQFF.

The CDR3 nucleotides are TGCAGCGCCGGGACCACTGAAGCTTTCTTT. It specifies CSAGTTEAFF. The chain has TRBV29-1 and TRBJ1-1; maybe TRBD1 (5 bases). This CDR3 has 10 residues. Trimming shortened V by 7 bases and J by 4 bases, and 7 bases separated the two germline ends. Germline V gene sequence: CDR1 SQVTM, CDR2 ANQGSEA.

This chain uses TRBV15 with TRBJ1-1, with a weak D call TRBD1 (6 bases). Trimming stripped 2 bases from V and 0 bases from J, with 22 bases between. Germline V lookup: CDR1 LNHNV, CDR2 YYDKDF (reference sequence). This CDR3 spans 19 amino acids. CDR3 protein: CATSRPPGPRGSMNTEAFF. CDR3 DNA: TGTGCCACCAGCAGACCGCCGGGCCCAAGGGGGTCCATGAACACTGAAGCTTTCTTT.

This clone was seen a handful of times. The chain has TRBV7-9 and TRBJ1-2; 8 nucleotides match TRBD1. V lost 5 bases and J lost 3; bases outside the gene matches: 2. CDR1 SEHNR and CDR2 FQNEAQ come from the germline V gene (reference sequence). The CDR3 is made up of 13 amino acids. CDR3 sequence: CASSMTGDYGYTF. CDR3 bases: TGTGCCAGCAGCATGACAGGGGACTATGGCTACACCTTC.

The J gene is TRBJ2-3, the V gene TRBV5-1; 9 bases match TRBD2. V was pared by 0 bases and J by 2 bases, with 4 bases of the junction left unmatched. The CDR3 is 16 residues long. CDR1 and CDR2 from the germline V gene are SGHRS and YFSETQ. This CDR3 is CASSLEASGDTDTQYF. The CDR3 coding sequence is TGCGCCAGCAGCTTGGAGGCTAGCGGGGACACAGATACGCAGTATTTT.

The chain has TRBV6-2 or TRBV6-3 and TRBJ2-7, with a weak D call TRBD2 (6 bases). Trimming left V 6 bases short and J 3 bases short, with 18 bases between. The germline CDR1 and CDR2 sequences are MNHEY and SVGEGT. The CDR3 contains 15 residues. The CDR3 sequence: CASSPGLPIGYEQYF. The CDR3 nucleotides are TGTGCCAGCAGCCCGGGACTCCCTATCGGCTACGAGCAGTACTTC.

This chain links TRBV5-4 with TRBJ2-1, with 10 bases lining up with TRBD2. V lost 0 bases and J lost 5; bases outside the gene matches: 2. CDR3 length equals 15 residues. Per germline, CDR1 SGHNT and CDR2 YYREEE (reference sequence). DNA for the CDR3: TGTGCCAGCAGCTTGGAACTAGCGGGGCACAATGAGCAGTTCTTC. Protein sequence: CASSLELAGHNEQFF. The full variable domain, its missing parts supplied by reference TRBV5-4 and TRBJ2-1, is ETGVTQSPTHLIKTRGQQVTLRCSSQSGHNTVSWYQQALGQGPQFIFQYYREEENGRGNFPPRFSGLQFPNYSSELNVNALELDDSALYLCASSLELAGHNEQFFGPGTRLTVL.

The chain employs TRBV3-1 (or the pseudogene TRBV3-2) and TRBJ2-3; D is uncertain. CDR1 is LGHDT and CDR2 is YNNKEL in the germline V gene (reference sequence). Trimming took off 5 bases at V and 6 bases at J, with 9 bases between the two ends. This CDR3 comprises 12 residues. The CDR3 spells CASSWRFDTQYF. CDR3 sequence (DNA): TGTGCCAGCAGCTGGCGGTTTGATACGCAGTATTTT.

This clone was detected only a few times. The chain combines TRBV19 with TRBJ1-5; 10 bases are a match to TRBD1. The J segment lost 6 bases and the V segment lost 6 bases, leaving 2 bases of the junction unmatched. The germline CDR1 and CDR2 sequences are LNHDA and SQIVND (reference sequence). The CDR3 spans 13 residues. The CDR3 bases are TGTGCCAGTAGGGACAGGGGGAGTCAGCCCCAGCATTTT. Protein: CASRDRGSQPQHF.

In its sample, this clone was seen once. This chain joins TRBV11-3 and TRBJ1-1; 7 positions agree with TRBD1. The V segment lost 5 bases and the J segment 1 base; nucleotides outside the gene matches: 7. CDR3 length equals 15 residues. The V gene's germline CDR1 is SGHNT and CDR2 YENEEA. CDR3 sequence reads: CASSQGGRENTEAFF. Written as DNA, the CDR3 is TGTGCCAGCAGCCAGGGGGGCAGGGAGAACACTGAAGCTTTCTTT.

The rearrangement uses TRBV9 and TRBJ2-1; unclear D gene. Trimming shortened V by 4 bases and J by 10 bases, and 9 bases separated the two germline ends. The germline V gene has CDR1 SGDLS and CDR2 YYNGEE. The CDR3 has 11 amino acids. The DNA of the CDR3 is TGTGCCAGCAGCCTAGGACCAGAGCAGTTCTTC. Protein product: CASSLGPEQFF. Drawing the rest from reference TRBV9 and TRBJ2-1, the complete variable domain is DSGVTQTPKHLITATGQRVTLRCSPRSGDLSVYWYQQSLDQGLQFLIQYYNGEERAKGNILERFSAQQFPDLHSELNLSSLELGDSALYFCASSLGPEQFFGPGTRLTVL.

The J gene is TRBJ1-3, the V gene TRBV28, with unresolved D. V shed 6 bases and J shed 2 bases, with 11 bases lying between them. The germline gives CDR1 MDHEN, CDR2 SYDVKM. This CDR3 spans 14 amino acids. CDR3 DNA: TGTGCCAGCAGGGCACCAACCGCTGGAAACACCATATATTTT. It translates to CASRAPTAGNTIYF.

This clone was seen a few times. The chain is built from TRBV7-9 and TRBJ1-6; 9 positions agree with TRBD1. Germline V gene data show CDR1 as SEHNR and CDR2 as FQNEAQ (reference sequence). The CDR3 runs to 16 residues. V gave up 5 bases and J gave up 6 bases; unmatched junction bases: 8. The CDR3 spells CASSTGQGTSNSPLHF. CDR3 coding DNA: TGTGCCAGCAGCACGGGACAGGGTACCAGTAATTCACCCCTCCACTTT.

The rearrangement links TRBV5-1 to TRBJ2-7; TRBD1 or TRBD2 may be the D gene (5 bases each). This CDR3 comprises 16 residues. The V end was cut by 1 base, the J end by 1 base, with 15 bases between. In germline, CDR1 is SGHRS, CDR2 YFSETQ. CDR3 in amino acids: CASSLQGPPGSYEQYF. DNA for the CDR3: TGCGCCAGCAGCTTGCAGGGACCGCCGGGGTCCTACGAGCAGTACTTC. The whole variable domain, filled in from reference TRBV5-1 and TRBJ2-7, reads KAGVTQTPRYLIKTRGQQVTLSCSPISGHRSVSWYQQTPGQGLQFLFEYFSETQRNKGNFPGRFSGRQFSNSRSEMNVSTLELGDSALYLCASSLQGPPGSYEQYFGPGTRLTVT.

The V gene is TRBV9, the J gene TRBJ2-3; D gene unclear. Germline CDR1 and CDR2: SGDLS and YYNGEE. The CDR3 consists of 15 residues. V shed 2 bases and J shed 3 bases, with 13 bases lying between them. CDR3 coding DNA: TGTGCCAGCAGCGTGACGGCGCGCGAGACAGATACGCAGTATTTT. It encodes CASSVTARETDTQYF.

The chain carries TRBV14 and TRBJ1-2, with D tentatively TRBD1 (5 bases). V was pared by 2 bases and J by 0 bases, with 16 bases between. Germline V gene data show CDR1 as SGHDN and CDR2 as FVKESK. The CDR3 has 17 amino acids. In DNA, the CDR3 is TGTGCCAGCAGCCAACTACGCGTGGGACGGACTAACTATGGCTACACCTTC. Protein: CASSQLRVGRTNYGYTF.

V gene TRBV19 combines with J gene TRBJ1-6; TRBD1 matches at 7 bases. Germline V gives CDR1 LNHDA, CDR2 SQIVND (reference sequence). After removal of 3 bases from V and 0 bases from J, the junction contained 5 bases not matched to a gene. CDR3 length: 17 residues. In nucleotides, the CDR3 is TGTGCCAGTAGTATGACAGGGATGAGCTCCTATAATTCACCCCTCCACTTT. This gives the protein CASSMTGMSSYNSPLHF.

This chain's CDR3 is CASSLPRGAGQPQHF. Written as DNA, the CDR3 is TGTGCCAGCAGCCTCCCTAGGGGGGCGGGTCAGCCCCAGCATTTT. This chain uses TRBV3-1 (or the pseudogene TRBV3-2) with TRBJ1-5; a possible D gene is TRBD1 (6 bases). V was clipped by 4 bases and J by 6 bases, with 16 bases between them. This CDR3 has 15 residues. CDR1 is LGHDT, CDR2 YNNKEL, per germline (reference sequence).